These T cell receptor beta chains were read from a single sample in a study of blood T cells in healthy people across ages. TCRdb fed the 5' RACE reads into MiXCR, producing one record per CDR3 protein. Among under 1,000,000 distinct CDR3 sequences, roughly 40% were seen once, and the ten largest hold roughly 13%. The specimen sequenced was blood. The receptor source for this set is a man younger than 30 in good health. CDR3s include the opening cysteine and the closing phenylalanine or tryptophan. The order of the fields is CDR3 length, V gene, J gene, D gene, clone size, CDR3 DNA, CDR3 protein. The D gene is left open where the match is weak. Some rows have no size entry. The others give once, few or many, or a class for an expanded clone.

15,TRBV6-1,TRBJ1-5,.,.,TGTGCCAGCACCCGAATTGGGGGGAGCAATCAGCCCCAGCATTTT,CASTRIGGSNQPQHF
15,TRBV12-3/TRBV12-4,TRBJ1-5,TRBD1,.,TGTGCCAGTCAGAAGGACAGGGGGCGATGGCAGCCCCAGCATTTT,CASQKDRGRWQPQHF
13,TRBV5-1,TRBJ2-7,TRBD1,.,TGCGCCAGCAGCTTCAGTGGGACAGACGAGCAGTACTTC,CASSFSGTDEQYF
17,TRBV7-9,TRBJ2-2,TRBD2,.,TGTGCCAGCAGCACCGGACGAGCGGGGAAAAACACCGGGGAGCTGTTTTTT,CASSTGRAGKNTGELFF
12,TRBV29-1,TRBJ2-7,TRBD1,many,TGCAGCGTTGCGAGACAGGGCTACGAGCAGTACTTC,CSVARQGYEQYF
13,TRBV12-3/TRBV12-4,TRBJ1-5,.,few,TGTGCCAGCAGTTTGATAAGTGATCAGCCCCAGCATTTT,CASSLISDQPQHF
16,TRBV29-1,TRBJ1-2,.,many,TGCAGCGTTTACGCTTCAGGGGCCCCCACCCACTATGGCTACACCTTC,CSVYASGAPTHYGYTF
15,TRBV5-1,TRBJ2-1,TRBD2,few,TGCGCCAGCAGCTTGGACCTAGCGGGGGCCTATGAGCAGTTCTTC,CASSLDLAGAYEQFF
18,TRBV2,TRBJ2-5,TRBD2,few,TGTGCCAGCAGTGAAGCGCTCGGAGGGCTAGCGGGGGGAGAGACCCAGTACTTC,CASSEALGGLAGGETQYF
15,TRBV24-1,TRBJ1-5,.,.,TGTGCCACCAGTGATACCGGGAGTAGCAATCAGCCCCAGCATTTT,CATSDTGSSNQPQHF
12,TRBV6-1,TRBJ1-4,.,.,TGTGCCAGCGGAGCGGTGAATGAAAAACTGTTTTTT,CASGAVNEKLFF
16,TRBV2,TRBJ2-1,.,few,TGTGCCAGCAGTCTTTACCGAACCGCCGAAATGAATGAGCAGTTCTTC,CASSLYRTAEMNEQFF
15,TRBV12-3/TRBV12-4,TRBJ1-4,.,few,TGTGCCAGCACCATTCCCGGGGCAGTGAATGAAAAACTGTTTTTT,CASTIPGAVNEKLFF